The sequence of this TCR beta chain was determined in a study of regulatory dendritic cells for organ transplantation (dated by TCRdb to about 2017). General notes on the study: TCRbeta repertoires were sequenced from sorted naive and memory CD4+ and CD8+ T cells before and after allostimulation with regulatory or mature dendritic cells. Overall study outcomes, separate from this receptor: The repertoires of naive CD4+ and CD8+ T cells were highly diverse, while memory cell repertoires were less diverse, with memory CD8+ cells being the most oligoclonal. Sequencing was done in only two subjects, and the authors reported considerable heterogeneity between individuals in the alloreactive memory CD8+ T cell pool. In both subjects, allostimulation led to expansion of memory CD8+ clones, though the expansion induced by regulatory dendritic cells appeared to be more limited than that induced by mature dendritic cells. Among the resting subsets, memory CD8+ T cells contained the most alloreactive TCR clonotypes.

This clone is a singleton in its sample. It has no known antigen specificity. Base-call qualities are not available, and no considerably larger clone is one nucleotide away. Trimming takes 7 bases from V and 3 bases from J, and the germline ends sit 12 bases apart. CDR1 and CDR2 were assigned from the germline V gene (reference sequence) as LNHDA and SQIVND. The CDR3 sequence holds 13 residues, the cysteine and phenylalanine included. Only the CDR3 part of the read is kept: 39 bases, read in frame from the first base. The TCRbeta CDR3 regions were amplified in a multiplexed two-step PCR with Vbeta-specific forward primers and Jbeta-specific reverse primers. Through the immunoSEQ service, TCRbeta libraries were sequenced on an Illumina instrument. As for the authors' bioinformatics: V, D and J genes were assigned using IMGT annotation, and counts were corrected for multiplex PCR bias using synthetic CDR3 analogues. In the immunoSEQ Analyzer, repertoire clonality was calculated as one minus the normalized Shannon entropy. Clonal expansion was defined using Fisher's exact test with Benjamini-Hochberg false discovery rate control and a two-tailed threshold of P<0.01. Here the immuneACCESS table is served through TCRdb, limited to in-frame sequences with V and J called. Missing clones are a known gap in these copies; in checked studies unresolved V genes cover under half, and the rest lacks a known reason. For V, J and clone size, that table is used; D and trimming come from the DNA. This sample lists fewer than 40,000 clones; less than 90% were detected once. The ten largest clones take up over 0.055% of the sample.

FACS was used to sort CD4+ or CD8+ cells into naive T cells, defined as CD45RA+, and memory T cells, defined as CD45RO+. T cells for TCR sequencing came from a couple of healthy control subjects. Unstimulated sorted T cell subsets were used as baseline controls for the mixed lymphocyte reactions. The Qiagen DNeasy Blood & Tissue Kit was used to extract genomic DNA. Sequencing was performed on naive CD4+ T cells from blood. The cell subset or site label for this specimen denotes: CD45RA+ naive T cells. The source is a human donor in good health. Recombination linked TRBV19 to TRBJ1-2; TRBD1 is a possible D gene, resting on 6 matching bases. The nucleotide sequence is given as TGTGCCAGTACCAATGGGGGCGACTATGGCTACACCTTC. This gives the protein CASTNGGDYGYTF.